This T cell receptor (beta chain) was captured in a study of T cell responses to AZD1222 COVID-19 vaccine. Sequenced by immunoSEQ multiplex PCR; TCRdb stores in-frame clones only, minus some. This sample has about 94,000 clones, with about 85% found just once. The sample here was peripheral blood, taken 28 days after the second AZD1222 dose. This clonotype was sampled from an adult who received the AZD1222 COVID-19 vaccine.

CDR3 DNA sequence: TGTGCCAGCAGCCCCCGGGACAGTTTGCATCAGCCCCAGCATTTT. Protein sequence: CASSPRDSLHQPQHF. This chain connects TRBV5-6 to TRBJ1-5; 7 nucleotides line up with TRBD1. Germline CDR1 is SGHDT and CDR2 is YYEEEE. V trimming: 4 bases; J trimming: 5 bases; junction bases outside the gene matches: 9. CDR3 size: 15 residues.